This T cell receptor (beta chain) is from a study of beta chain features in type 1 diabetes. The V gene lost 4 bases and the J gene lost 0 bases, with 10 bases spanning the gap. The germline CDR1 and CDR2 sequences are MNHNS and SASEGT. This CDR3 region has 15 residues. The isolated RNA, all of it, was reverse transcribed, so expressed TCRB transcripts were what got sequenced. Repertoires were generated with immunoSEQ multiplex PCR, while TCRdb's copy carries only in-frame clones and drops some. Of approximately 150,000 clones in the sample, roughly 9% were seen once. In all sorted populations, purity surpassed 98%.

The sequenced material came from central memory CD4+ T cells from blood. The sequence derives from a woman between 18 and 30 years old in good health. The chain carries TRBV6-1 and TRBJ2-1; D ambiguous. DNA for the CDR3: TGTGCCAGCAGTGGAGGATGGGTCTCCTACAATGAGCAGTTCTTC. The encoded protein is CASSGGWVSYNEQFF.